The 17 T cell receptor beta chains below all came from one sample that was sequenced in a study of T cell repertoires in cytomegalovirus infection. TCRdb itself ran the reads through MiXCR, one entry per CDR3 protein. The sample yields hundreds of thousands of distinct CDR3 sequences, about 33% seen once. The source material was PBMCs. These receptors were taken from a human donor in good health (CMV status not recorded). Some clones in this sample may be carry-over from other donors' samples.

This clonotype was found once. Just one base apart from a much larger clone, this may be a read error. J is TRBJ2-1 and V is TRBV6-1, with D possibly TRBD2 on 6 matching bases. This CDR3 has 13 amino acids. From germline, CDR1 is MNHNS and CDR2 SASEGT. CDR3 amino acids: CASRDYSYNEHFF. For the CDR3, the DNA is TGTGCCAGCAGGGACTACTCCTACAATGAGCATTTCTTC.

V usage is TRBV5-1 and J usage is TRBJ1-2; D gene ambiguous. CDR1 and CDR2 (germline): SGHRS, YFSETQ. The germline V and J ends were trimmed by 0 bases and 6 bases, with 18 bases remaining between them. The CDR3 loop spans 16 amino acids. As DNA, the CDR3 is TGCGCCAGCAGCTTGGATTGGGCAGCCCCGACGGATGGCTACACCTTC. Translation: CASSLDWAAPTDGYTF.

V is TRBV7-6 and J is TRBJ2-1, with 8 positions matching TRBD2. The ends lost 5 bases at V and 1 base at J; junction bases unmatched: 7. Looked up from germline, CDR1 is SGHVS and CDR2 is FNYEAQ. The CDR3 spans 16 residues. This CDR3 reads CASSPTGGASYNEQFF. The DNA of the CDR3 is TGTGCCAGCAGCCCAACGGGGGGGGCGTCCTACAATGAGCAGTTCTTC.

This clonotype was recorded a few times. The chain is built from TRBV4-2 and TRBJ2-1, with 7 bases lining up with TRBD1. Trimming cost V 3 bases and J 8 bases; bases outside gene matches: 10. Germline V gene lookup returns CDR1 LGHNA and CDR2 YNFKEQ. This CDR3 has 15 residues. The CDR3 loop reads CASSQGYRGLDEQFF. In DNA, the CDR3 is TGTGCCAGCAGCCAGGGTTACAGGGGTTTGGATGAGCAGTTCTTC.

This chain uses TRBV12-3 or TRBV12-4 with TRBJ2-1; 7 bases match TRBD2. V trimming: 5 bases; J trimming: 5 bases; junction bases outside the gene matches: 15. This CDR3 comprises 17 residues. Here the CDR3 DNA reads TGTGCCAGCAGTCCCGGGGCAGCGGGGTGGAGAGACAATGAGCAGTTCTTC. This translates into CASSPGAAGWRDNEQFF.

The chain recombines TRBV4-1 with TRBJ2-1; TRBD1 matches 12 bases. The CDR3 extends over 17 amino acids. The trim removed 4 bases at V and 2 bases at J, leaving 6 bases unmatched. Germline V CDR1 and CDR2: MGHRA, YSYEKL. CDR3 region: CASSRAGTGGPYNEQFF. The CDR3 DNA is TGCGCCAGCAGCCGTGCCGGGACAGGGGGCCCCTACAATGAGCAGTTCTTC.

This chain links TRBV11-2 with TRBJ2-7, with D tentatively TRBD2 (5 bases). The V and J ends lost 7 bases and 2 bases respectively, with 15 bases between them. Germline V CDR1 and CDR2: SGHAT, FQNNGV. The CDR3 consists of 14 residues. CDR3 in amino acids: CASTHRGITYEQYF. CDR3 DNA sequence: TGTGCCAGCACCCACCGAGGGATTACCTACGAGCAGTACTTC.

This clonotype appeared a few times. J is TRBJ1-3 and V is TRBV14; D ambiguous. The CDR3 has 12 residues. Germline CDR1 reads SGHDN; CDR2 reads FVKESK. The V and J ends lost 1 base and 7 bases respectively, with 5 bases between them. CDR3 bases: TGTGCCAGCAGCCAAGTGGCGAACACCATATATTTT. This gives the protein CASSQVANTIYF.

This chain joins TRBV5-6 and TRBJ1-2, with 11 bases aligning to TRBD1. Germline-derived CDR1 and CDR2 are SGHDT and YYEEEE. After removal of 4 bases from V and 8 bases from J, the junction contained 13 bases not matched to a gene. This CDR3 spans 16 amino acids. The CDR3 here is CASSGRTGQGARGYTF. The CDR3 DNA reads as TGTGCCAGCAGCGGGCGGACTGGACAGGGGGCTAGGGGCTACACCTTC.

About this clonotype: Relative to the germline gene, one junction end is altered; a read error may explain this. Here the CDR3 DNA reads TGTGCCAGAAGTGCATCCGGGGCTAAAGAGACCCAGTACTTC. Translated: CARSASGAKETQYF. The rearrangement uses TRBV6-1 and TRBJ2-5, with D perhaps being TRBD1 or TRBD2 (5 bases each). The length of the CDR3 is 14 residues. Germline-derived CDR1 and CDR2 are MNHNS and SASEGT.

About this clonotype: The junction departs from the called germline gene at one end, perhaps through a read error. The gene calls are TRBV18 and TRBJ2-1, with D maybe TRBD1 (5 bases). From germline, CDR1 is KGHSH and CDR2 LQKENI. The CDR3 runs 12 residues. Here the CDR3 DNA reads TGTGCCAGCTCACCTCAGGGAATTGGCGTGGTCTTC. This translates into CASSPQGIGVVF.

This clonotype was recorded only once. Because the CDR3 is missing its conserved closing phenylalanine or tryptophan, this is likely a read error. Because the CDR3's place on the DNA is in doubt, the DNA is left out and the CDR3 is given as listed by TCRdb. The chain couples TRBV7-6 to TRBJ2-1. Counting both end residues, the CDR3 totals 14 amino acids. CDR1 is SGHVS and CDR2 is FNYEAQ in the germline V gene. The CDR3 here is CASSLDMGFNEQLL.

This clonotype has a count of ten or more. The V call is TRBV4-2, the J call TRBJ1-1; a possible D gene is TRBD1 (6 bases). The CDR3 is 15 amino acids. CDR1 is LGHNA, CDR2 YNFKEQ, per germline. CDR3 DNA sequence: TGTGCAACAACCACGCACGGACAGTCGAACACTGAAGCTTTCTTT. As protein: CATTTHGQSNTEAFF.

This sequence joins TRBV4-1 and TRBJ2-7; TRBD1 aligns across 7 bases. The trim removed 0 bases at V and 5 bases at J, leaving 7 bases unmatched. The CDR3 loop spans 15 amino acids. Germline V gives CDR1 MGHRA, CDR2 YSYEKL. CDR3 nucleotide sequence: TGCGCCAGCAGCCAAGATCCGGAAGGGGGCAACGAGCAGTACTTC. It codes for CASSQDPEGGNEQYF.

This chain links TRBV24-1 with TRBJ2-1, with 9 bases matching TRBD1. V lost 7 bases, J lost 0 bases, and 6 bases stayed unmatched. The CDR3 is 16 residues long. Germline-derived CDR1 and CDR2 are KGHDR and SFDVKD. The DNA of the CDR3 is TGTGCCACCAGCCACAGGGGGCCGAGCTCCTACAATGAGCAGTTCTTC. Its protein product is CATSHRGPSSYNEQFF.

This clonotype occurred once. A read error is likely, as this CDR3 ends without the conserved phenylalanine or tryptophan. The V gene is TRBV25-1, the J gene TRBJ1-1, with D unresolved. Germline V gives CDR1 MGHDK, CDR2 SYGVNS. The V gene lost 3 bases and the J gene lost 1 base, with 9 bases spanning the gap. This CDR3 comprises 14 residues. The chain's CDR3 is CASSEKGWNTEAFL. The CDR3 region has the DNA TGTGCCAGCAGTGAGAAAGGTTGGAACACTGAAGCTTTCCTT.

This clonotype came up a few times. The rearrangement links TRBV27 to TRBJ1-1; D ambiguous. With 2 bases removed from V and 1 base from J, the gap between germline ends came to 8 bases. The germline V gene encodes CDR1 MNHEY and CDR2 SMNVEV (reference sequence). The CDR3 is 14 residues long. As DNA, the CDR3 is TGTGCCAGCAGTTTAAGGCCGAAGAACACTGAAGCTTTCTTT. It yields the protein CASSLRPKNTEAFF.